A single sample gave rise to the 5 T cell receptor beta chains below, sequenced in a study of shared clonotypes between healthy human individuals. Profiling relied on immunoSEQ multiplex PCR, and the TCRdb table lists in-frame clones only, not all of them. The sample shows about 2.1 million clones, 80% to 95% of them seen only once. Naive CD8 cells, CD45RO-negative and positively selected for CCR7, excluded terminally differentiated effector memory CD45RA+ cells. Sequencing was carried out using naive CD8+ T cells from PBMCs. The receptors here all came from a man between 18 and 35 years old in good health. Some clones in this sample may be carry-over from other donors' samples.

Details on this clone: The sample has other DNA sequences that encode this CDR3 too. This chain links TRBV27 with TRBJ2-7; D remains unclear. Germline V CDR1 and CDR2: MNHEY, SMNVEV (reference sequence). This CDR3 spans 13 amino acids. V lost 3 bases and J lost 4, with 10 bases in between. In DNA, the CDR3 is TGTGCCAGCAGTTTGGGCAGAGTATACGAGCAGTACTTC. Translation gives CASSLGRVYEQYF.

The chain links TRBV27 to TRBJ1-2, with 7 positions matching TRBD1. The CDR3 has 15 residues. Trimming took 3 bases from V and 2 from J; bases not matched to a gene: 6. Germline V gene data show CDR1 as MNHEY and CDR2 as SMNVEV (reference sequence). In DNA form, the CDR3 reads TGTGCCAGCAGTTTCGGTGCAGGGGGAAACTATGGCTACACCTTC. Its protein is CASSFGAGGNYGYTF.

This sequence joins TRBV19 and TRBJ1-5, with a possible D match to TRBD1 (6 bases). The CDR3 has 14 residues. Trimming removed 4 bases from V and 3 bases from J, with 10 bases in between. Germline CDR1 and CDR2: LNHDA and SQIVND (reference sequence). The CDR3 sequence is CASSTGTHNQPQHF. The CDR3 nucleotides are TGTGCCAGTAGTACCGGGACACACAATCAGCCCCAGCATTTT.

V and J are TRBV11-2 and TRBJ1-4; no definite D call. Germline-derived CDR1 and CDR2 are SGHAT and FQNNGV. Between the trimmed V and J ends, which lost 3 bases and 5 bases, there was a span of 4 bases. The CDR3 has 12 amino acids. This CDR3 is CASSFPNEKLFF. CDR3 DNA sequence: TGTGCCAGCAGCTTCCCAAATGAAAAACTGTTTTTT.

V usage is TRBV27 and J usage is TRBJ2-2, with D hard to call. V lost 5 bases to trimming and J lost 1 base, with 14 bases between them. Germline V CDR1 and CDR2: MNHEY, SMNVEV (reference sequence). This CDR3 is 16 amino acids long. The CDR3 sequence: CASSPLNIQNTGELFF. In nucleotides, the CDR3 is TGTGCCAGCAGTCCCCTGAATATCCAGAACACCGGGGAGCTGTTTTTT.